This TCR beta chain appears in the sequencing data of a study of blood T cell repertoires in COVID-19 (dated by TCRdb to the early 2020s). For context, the study as a whole: Samples covering the acute and convalescent phases of COVID-19 were provided by collaborators in the United States, Italy and Spain. A de-identified subject ID, COVID-19 status, age in years and sex were almost always included in the sample metadata. Where available, HLA class I and class II types were taken from metadata supplied by the sample provider and were not determined by assay-based typing. Subjects who had been exposed to COVID-19, were actively infected with it, or had recovered from it provided the deeply sampled blood TCRbeta repertoires that made up the dataset. The samples were drawn from the first 160 participants of the ongoing ImmuneRACE study and from over 950 subjects provided by 6 global collaborators. The prospective study material was composed of cDNA or gDNA derived from T cells, B-cell-depleted T cells, or PBMCs. The repertoires were released in a freely available public database intended as a resource for research on the immune response to SARS-CoV-2.

Beyond this particular receptor, the publication reports: The quantity of clinical and demographic metadata differed by source and by participant and was supplied without curation.

To note about this clone: The antigen it binds to is not known. No base quality values were provided; no much bigger clone lies one nucleotide off.

In the prospective study, participants were roughly 18 to 95 years old, resided in under 30 geographic areas of the United States, and were enrolled through a virtual design. Cohort assignment in the prospective study relied on participant-reported clinical history from a screening survey and a study questionnaire. Recovered participants in ImmuneRACE Cohort 3 were defined as having two consecutive negative NP/OP PCR tests, clearance from a healthcare professional, or resolution of symptoms. In the prospective study, mobile phlebotomists collected whole blood, serum and a nasopharyngeal or oropharyngeal swab from each participant. Over an approximately two-month period, participants in the prospective study had the option of providing additional blood draws and questionnaires. Before DNA extraction, blood samples from the prospective study were shipped at room temperature or frozen. TCRbeta CDR3 regions were amplified from genomic DNA by means of the immunoSEQ Assay, a bias-controlled multiplex PCR. Per the authors' processing: Nucleated cell counts per sample were estimated from amplification of reference gene primers within the assay. To quantify the absolute abundance of each unique TCRbeta CDR3 rearrangement, sequence reads were collapsed and filtered. Productive Simpson clonality was computed per sample as the square root of Simpson's diversity index over productive rearrangements. In its TCRdb copy, this immuneACCESS table keeps in-frame sequences only and misses some clones. Where compared with another copy, unresolved V genes explain less than half of these, and the others have no known cause. The DNA was the basis for D and trimming; V, J and clone size are from that table. The sample table lists approximately 200,000 clones, roughly 83% of them with a count of one. The ten largest clones take up roughly 3.2% of the sample.

Reading the germline V gene gives CDR1 MDHEN and CDR2 SYDVKM. Including the terminal cysteine and phenylalanine, the CDR3 comprises 15 residues. The kept DNA is CDR3 alone, 45 bases in frame from the first base. For this chain, trimming is 5 bases at the V end and 0 bases at the J end, and the number of junction bases without a gene match is 5. Input material: PBMCs or T cells enriched from blood (not recorded which). The sequence came from a woman in her twenties or thirties who had recovered from COVID-19. The sequence is built from TRBV28 and TRBJ2-7, with TRBD1 identical over 9 junction bases. The CDR3 reads as follows: CASSVGDRDSYEQYF. The DNA is TGTGCCAGCAGTGTTGGGGACAGGGACTCCTACGAGCAGTACTTC. Outside the CDR3, residues come from the reference TRBV28 and TRBJ2-7 proteins, so the full variable domain is: DVKVTQSSRYLVKRTGEKVFLECVQDMDHENMFWYRQDPGLGLRLIYFSYDVKMKEKGDIPEGYSVSREKKERFSLILESASTNQTSMYLCASSVGDRDSYEQYFGPGTRLTVT.